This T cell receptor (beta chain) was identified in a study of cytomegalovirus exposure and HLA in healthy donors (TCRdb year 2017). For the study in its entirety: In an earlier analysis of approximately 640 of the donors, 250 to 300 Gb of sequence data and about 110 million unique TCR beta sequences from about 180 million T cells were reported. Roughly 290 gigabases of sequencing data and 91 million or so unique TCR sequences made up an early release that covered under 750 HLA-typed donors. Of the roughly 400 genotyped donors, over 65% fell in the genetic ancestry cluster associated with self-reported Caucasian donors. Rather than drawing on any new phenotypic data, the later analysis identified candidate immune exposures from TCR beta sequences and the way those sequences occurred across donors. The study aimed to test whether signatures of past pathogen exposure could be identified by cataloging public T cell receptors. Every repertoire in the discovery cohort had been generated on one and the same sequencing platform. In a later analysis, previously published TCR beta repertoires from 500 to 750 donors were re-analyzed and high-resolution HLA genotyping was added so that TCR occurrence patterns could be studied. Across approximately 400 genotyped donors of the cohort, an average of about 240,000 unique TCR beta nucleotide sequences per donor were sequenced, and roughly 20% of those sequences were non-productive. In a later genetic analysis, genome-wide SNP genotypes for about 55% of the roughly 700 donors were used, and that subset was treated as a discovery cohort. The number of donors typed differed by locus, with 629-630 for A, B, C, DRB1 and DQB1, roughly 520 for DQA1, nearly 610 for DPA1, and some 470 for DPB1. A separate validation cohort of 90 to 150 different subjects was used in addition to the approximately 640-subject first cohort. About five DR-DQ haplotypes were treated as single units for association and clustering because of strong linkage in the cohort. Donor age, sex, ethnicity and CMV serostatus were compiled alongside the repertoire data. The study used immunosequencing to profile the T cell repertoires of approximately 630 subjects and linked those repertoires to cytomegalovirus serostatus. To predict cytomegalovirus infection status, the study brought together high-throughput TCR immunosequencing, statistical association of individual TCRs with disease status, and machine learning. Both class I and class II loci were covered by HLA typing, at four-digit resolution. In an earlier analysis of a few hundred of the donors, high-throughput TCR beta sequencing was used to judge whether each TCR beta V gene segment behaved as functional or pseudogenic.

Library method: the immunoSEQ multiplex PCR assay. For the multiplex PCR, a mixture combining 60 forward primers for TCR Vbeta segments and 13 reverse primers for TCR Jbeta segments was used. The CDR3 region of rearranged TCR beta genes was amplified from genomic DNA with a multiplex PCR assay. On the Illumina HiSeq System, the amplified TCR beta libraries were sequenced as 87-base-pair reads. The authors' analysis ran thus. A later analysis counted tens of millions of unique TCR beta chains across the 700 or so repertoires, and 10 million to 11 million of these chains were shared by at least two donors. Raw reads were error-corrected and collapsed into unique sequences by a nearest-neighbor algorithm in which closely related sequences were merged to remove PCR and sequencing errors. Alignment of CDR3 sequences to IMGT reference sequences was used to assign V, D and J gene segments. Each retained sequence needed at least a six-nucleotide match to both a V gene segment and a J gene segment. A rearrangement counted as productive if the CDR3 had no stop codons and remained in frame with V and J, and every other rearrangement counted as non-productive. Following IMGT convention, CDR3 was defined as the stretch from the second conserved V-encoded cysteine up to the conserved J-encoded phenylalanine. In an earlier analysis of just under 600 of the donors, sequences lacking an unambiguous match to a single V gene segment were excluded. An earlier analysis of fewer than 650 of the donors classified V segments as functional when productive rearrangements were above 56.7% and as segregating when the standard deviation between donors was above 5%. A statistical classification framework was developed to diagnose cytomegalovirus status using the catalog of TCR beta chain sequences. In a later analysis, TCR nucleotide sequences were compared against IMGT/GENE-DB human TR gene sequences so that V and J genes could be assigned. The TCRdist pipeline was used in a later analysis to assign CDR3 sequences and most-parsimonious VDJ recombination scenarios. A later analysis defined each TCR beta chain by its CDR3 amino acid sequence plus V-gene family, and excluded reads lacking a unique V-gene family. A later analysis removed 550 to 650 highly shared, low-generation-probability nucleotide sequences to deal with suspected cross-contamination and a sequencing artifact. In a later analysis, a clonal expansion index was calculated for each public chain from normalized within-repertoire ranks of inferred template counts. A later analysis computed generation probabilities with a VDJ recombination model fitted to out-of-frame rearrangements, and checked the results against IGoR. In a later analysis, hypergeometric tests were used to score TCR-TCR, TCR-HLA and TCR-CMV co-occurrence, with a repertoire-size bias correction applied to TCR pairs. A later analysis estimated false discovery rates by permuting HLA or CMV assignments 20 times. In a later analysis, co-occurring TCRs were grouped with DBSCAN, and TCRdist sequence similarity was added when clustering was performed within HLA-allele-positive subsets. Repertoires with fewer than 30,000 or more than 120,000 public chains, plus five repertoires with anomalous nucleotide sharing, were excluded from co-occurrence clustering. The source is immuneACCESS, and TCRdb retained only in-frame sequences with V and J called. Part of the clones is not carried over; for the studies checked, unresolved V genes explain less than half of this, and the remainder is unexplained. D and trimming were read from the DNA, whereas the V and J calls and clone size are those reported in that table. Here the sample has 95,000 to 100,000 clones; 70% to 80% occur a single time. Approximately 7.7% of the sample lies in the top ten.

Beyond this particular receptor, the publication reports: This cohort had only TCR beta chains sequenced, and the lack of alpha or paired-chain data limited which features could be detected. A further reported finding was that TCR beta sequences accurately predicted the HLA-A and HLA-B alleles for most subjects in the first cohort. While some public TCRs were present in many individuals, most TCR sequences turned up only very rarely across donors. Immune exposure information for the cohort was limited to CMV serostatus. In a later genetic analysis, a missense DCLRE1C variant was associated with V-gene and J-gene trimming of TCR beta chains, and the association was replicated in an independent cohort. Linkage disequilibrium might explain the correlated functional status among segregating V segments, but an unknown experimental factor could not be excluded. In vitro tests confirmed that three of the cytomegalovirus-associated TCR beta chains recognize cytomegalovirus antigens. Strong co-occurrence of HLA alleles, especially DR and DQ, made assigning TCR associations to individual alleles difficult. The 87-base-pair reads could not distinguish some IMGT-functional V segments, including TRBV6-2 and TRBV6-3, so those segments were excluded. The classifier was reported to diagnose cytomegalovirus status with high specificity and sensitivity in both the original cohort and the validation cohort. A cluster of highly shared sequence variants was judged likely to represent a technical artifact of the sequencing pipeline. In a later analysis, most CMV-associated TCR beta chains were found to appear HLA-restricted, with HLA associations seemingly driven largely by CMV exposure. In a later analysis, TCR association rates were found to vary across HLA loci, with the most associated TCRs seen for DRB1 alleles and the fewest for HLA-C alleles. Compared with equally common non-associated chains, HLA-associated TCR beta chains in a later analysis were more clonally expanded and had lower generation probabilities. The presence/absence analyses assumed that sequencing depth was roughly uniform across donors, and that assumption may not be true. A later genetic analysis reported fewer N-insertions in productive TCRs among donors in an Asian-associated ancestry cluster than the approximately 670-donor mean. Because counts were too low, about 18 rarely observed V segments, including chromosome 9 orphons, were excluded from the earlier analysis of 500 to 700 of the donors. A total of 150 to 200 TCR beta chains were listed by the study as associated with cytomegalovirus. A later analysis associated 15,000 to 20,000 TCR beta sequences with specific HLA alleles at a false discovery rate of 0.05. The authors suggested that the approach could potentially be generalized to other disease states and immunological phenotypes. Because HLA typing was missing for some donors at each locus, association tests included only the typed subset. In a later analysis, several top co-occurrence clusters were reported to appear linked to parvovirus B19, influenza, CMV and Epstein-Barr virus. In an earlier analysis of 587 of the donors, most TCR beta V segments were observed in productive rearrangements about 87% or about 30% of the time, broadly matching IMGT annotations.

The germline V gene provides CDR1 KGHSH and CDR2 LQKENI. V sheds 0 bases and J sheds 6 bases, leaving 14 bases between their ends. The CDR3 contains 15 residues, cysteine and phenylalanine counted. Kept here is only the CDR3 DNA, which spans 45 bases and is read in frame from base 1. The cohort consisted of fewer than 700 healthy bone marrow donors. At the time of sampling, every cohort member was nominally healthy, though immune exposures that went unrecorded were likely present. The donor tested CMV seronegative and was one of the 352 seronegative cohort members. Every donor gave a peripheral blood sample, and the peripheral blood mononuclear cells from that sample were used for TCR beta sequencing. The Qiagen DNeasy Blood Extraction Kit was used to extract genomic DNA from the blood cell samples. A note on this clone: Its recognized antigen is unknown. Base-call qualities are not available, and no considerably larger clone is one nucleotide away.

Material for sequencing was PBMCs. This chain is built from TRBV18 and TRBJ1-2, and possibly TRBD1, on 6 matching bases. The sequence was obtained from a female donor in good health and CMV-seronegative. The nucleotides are TGTGCCAGCTCACCACCCACAGGGCGGTTCAATGGCTACACCTTC. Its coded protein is CASSPPTGRFNGYTF.